This T cell receptor (beta chain) was captured in a study of T cell repertoires in cytomegalovirus infection. Study details: Selection of CMV epitopes for the study included recently identified HLA-C-restricted and well-studied HLA-B-restricted ones. Public signatures in TCR beta pointed to CMV infection and matching HLA type.

Study findings and constraints: Using cumulative public TCR beta family frequency, the authors identified those who carried CMV together with the relevant HLA. What dominated the ex vivo response were HLA-C-restricted CMV-specific TCR beta clonotypes.

A single record per CDR3 protein comes from TCRdb applying MiXCR to the reads. Of some 200,000 distinct CDR3 sequences in the sample, 35% to 40% were seen once. On this clonotype itself: Its antigen is as yet unknown.

The V gene end was trimmed by 4 bases and the J gene end by 1 base; junction bases not matched to a gene: 6. This CDR3 is built from 16 residues. Germline V gene sequence: CDR1 SGHTA, CDR2 FQGNSA. The specimen comprised CD8+ T cells from cultured PBMCs, sampled from culture after CMV antigen stimulation. This chain links TRBV7-2 with TRBJ2-3, with 9 bases matching TRBD2. The TCR comes from a human donor in good health (CMV status not recorded). Some clones in this sample may be carry-over from other donors' samples. This chain's CDR3 is CASSSPLAGGTDTQYF. The CDR3 bases are TGTGCCAGCAGCTCGCCTTTAGCGGGAGGCACAGATACGCAGTATTTT.